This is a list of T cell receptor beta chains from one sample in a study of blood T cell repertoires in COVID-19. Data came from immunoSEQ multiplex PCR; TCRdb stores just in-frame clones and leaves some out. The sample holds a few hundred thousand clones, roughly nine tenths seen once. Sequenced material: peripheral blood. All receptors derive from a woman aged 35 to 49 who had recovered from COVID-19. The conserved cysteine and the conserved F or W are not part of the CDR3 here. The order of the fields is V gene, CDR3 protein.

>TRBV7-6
ASSLRDRKLTGELF
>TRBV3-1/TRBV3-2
ASSQAGALSSYNSPLH
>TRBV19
ASSMTDLNTEAF
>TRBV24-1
ATGGQGGTGELF
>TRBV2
ASRLSGIHEETQY
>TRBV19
ASIEPQGASGYT
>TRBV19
ASSMLAGGDYGYT
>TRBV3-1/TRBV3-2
ASSQVLLGAAGELF
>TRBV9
ASSATSGGLGSKETQY
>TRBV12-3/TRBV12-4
ASSDRVGYT
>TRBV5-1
ASSLGTGSMSGYT
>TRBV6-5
ASSPVEQETQY
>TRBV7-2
ASSLGGSTEAF
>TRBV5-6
ASSLGRLGDTQY
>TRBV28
ASSWTSSIQETQY
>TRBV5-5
ASSNGGGTDTQY
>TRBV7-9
ASTPPGAIYEQY
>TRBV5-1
ASSLVGQGGSTNEKLF
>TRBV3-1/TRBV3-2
ASSQPFGGNEKLF
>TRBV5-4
ASSLLAPDTQY